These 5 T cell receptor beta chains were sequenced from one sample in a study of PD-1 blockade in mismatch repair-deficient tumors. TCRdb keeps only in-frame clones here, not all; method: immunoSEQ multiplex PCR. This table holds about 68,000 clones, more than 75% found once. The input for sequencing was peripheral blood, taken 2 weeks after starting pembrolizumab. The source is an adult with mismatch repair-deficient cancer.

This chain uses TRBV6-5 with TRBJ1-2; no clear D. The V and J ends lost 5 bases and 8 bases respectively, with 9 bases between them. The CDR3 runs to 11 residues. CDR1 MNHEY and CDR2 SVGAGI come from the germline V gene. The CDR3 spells CASSGSLGYTF. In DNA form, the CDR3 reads TGTGCCAGCAGTGGGTCGTTGGGCTACACCTTC.

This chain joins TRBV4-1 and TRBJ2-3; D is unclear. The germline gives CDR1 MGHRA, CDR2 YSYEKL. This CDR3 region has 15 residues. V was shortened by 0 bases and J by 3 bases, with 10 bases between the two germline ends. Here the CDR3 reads CASSQERFGTDTQYF. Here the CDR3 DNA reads TGCGCCAGCAGCCAAGAAAGGTTCGGGACAGATACGCAGTATTTT.

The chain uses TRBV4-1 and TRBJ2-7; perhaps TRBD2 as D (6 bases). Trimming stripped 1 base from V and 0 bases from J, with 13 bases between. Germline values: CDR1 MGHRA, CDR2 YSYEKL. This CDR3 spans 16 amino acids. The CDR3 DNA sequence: TGCGCCAGCAGCCAAGTTGATGTGGGGGGCTCCTACGAGCAGTACTTC. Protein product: CASSQVDVGGSYEQYF.

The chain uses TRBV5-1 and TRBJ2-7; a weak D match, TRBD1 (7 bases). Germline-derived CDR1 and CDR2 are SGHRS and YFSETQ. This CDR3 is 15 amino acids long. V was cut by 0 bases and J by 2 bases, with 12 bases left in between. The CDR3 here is CASSLGGTATYEQYF. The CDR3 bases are TGCGCCAGCAGCTTGGGCGGGACAGCAACCTACGAGCAGTACTTC. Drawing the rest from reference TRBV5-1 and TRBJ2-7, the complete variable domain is KAGVTQTPRYLIKTRGQQVTLSCSPISGHRSVSWYQQTPGQGLQFLFEYFSETQRNKGNFPGRFSGRQFSNSRSEMNVSTLELGDSALYLCASSLGGTATYEQYFGPGTRLTVT.

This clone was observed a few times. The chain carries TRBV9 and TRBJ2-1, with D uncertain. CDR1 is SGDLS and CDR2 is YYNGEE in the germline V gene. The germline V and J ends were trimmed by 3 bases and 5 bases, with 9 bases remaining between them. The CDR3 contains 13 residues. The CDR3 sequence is CASSGIADNEQFF. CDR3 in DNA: TGTGCCAGCAGCGGAATCGCAGACAATGAGCAGTTCTTC.